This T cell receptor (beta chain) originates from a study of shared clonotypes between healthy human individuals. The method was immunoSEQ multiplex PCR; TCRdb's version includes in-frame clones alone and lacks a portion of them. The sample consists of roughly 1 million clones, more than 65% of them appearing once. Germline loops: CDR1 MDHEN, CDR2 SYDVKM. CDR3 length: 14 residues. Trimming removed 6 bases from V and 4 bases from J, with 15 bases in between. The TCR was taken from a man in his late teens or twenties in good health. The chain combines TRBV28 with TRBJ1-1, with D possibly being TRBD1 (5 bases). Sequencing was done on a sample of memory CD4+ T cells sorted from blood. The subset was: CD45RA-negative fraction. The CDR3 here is CASSPPGGFTEAFF. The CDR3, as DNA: TGTGCCAGCAGCCCCCCGGGGGGATTCACTGAAGCTTTCTTT.